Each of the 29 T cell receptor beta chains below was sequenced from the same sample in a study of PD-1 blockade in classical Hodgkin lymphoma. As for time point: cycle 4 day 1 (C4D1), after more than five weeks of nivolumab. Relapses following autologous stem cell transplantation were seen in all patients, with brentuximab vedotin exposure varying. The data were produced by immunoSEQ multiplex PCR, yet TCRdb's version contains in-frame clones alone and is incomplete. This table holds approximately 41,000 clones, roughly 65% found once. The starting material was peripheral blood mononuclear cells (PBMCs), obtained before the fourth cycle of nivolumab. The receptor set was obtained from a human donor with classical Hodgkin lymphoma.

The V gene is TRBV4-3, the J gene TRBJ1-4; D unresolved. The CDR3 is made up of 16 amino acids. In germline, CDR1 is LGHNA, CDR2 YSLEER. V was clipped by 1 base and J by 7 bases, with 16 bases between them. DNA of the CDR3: TGCGCCAGCAGCCAAGCGCGGGTCCTATGGGGTGAAAAACTGTTTTTT. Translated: CASSQARVLWGEKLFF.

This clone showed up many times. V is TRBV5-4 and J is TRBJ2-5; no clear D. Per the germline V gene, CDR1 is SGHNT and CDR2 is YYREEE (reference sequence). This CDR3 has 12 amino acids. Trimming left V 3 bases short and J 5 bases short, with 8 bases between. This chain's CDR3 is CASSSDGETQYF. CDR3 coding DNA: TGTGCCAGCAGCTCGGACGGTGAGACCCAGTACTTC.

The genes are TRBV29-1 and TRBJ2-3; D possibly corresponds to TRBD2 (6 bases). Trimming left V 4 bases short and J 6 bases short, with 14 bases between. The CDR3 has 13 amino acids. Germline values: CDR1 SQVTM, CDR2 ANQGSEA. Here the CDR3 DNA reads TGCAGCGTTGGGGGACTCATAGGTGATACGCAGTATTTT. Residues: CSVGGLIGDTQYF.

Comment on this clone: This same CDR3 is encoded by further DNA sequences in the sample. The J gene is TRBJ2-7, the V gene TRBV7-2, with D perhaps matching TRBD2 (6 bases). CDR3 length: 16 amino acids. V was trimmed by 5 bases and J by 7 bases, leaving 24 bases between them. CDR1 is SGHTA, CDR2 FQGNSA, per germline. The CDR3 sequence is CASSTDTQAGRYEQYF. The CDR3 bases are TGTGCCAGCAGCACAGATACCCAGGCAGGGAGGTATGAGCAGTACTTC.

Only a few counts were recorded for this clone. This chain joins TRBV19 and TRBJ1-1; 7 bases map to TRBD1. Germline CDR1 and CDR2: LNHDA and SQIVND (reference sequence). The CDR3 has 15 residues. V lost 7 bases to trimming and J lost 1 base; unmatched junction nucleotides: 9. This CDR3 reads CASKYTGDWNTEAFF. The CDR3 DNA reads TGTGCCAGTAAGTACACAGGGGATTGGAACACTGAAGCTTTCTTT.

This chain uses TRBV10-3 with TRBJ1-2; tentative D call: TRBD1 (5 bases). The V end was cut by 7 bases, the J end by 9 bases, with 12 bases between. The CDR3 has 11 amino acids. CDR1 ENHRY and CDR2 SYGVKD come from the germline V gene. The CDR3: CAITDGDRYTF. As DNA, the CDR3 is TGTGCCATCACGGACGGGGACCGCTACACCTTC.

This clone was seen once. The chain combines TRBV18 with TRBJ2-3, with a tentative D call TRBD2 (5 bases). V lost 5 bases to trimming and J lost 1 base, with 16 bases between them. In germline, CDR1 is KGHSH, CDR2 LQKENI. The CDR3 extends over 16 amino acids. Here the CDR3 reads CASSTRTLTGTDTQYF. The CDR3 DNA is TGTGCCAGCTCAACCCGGACTCTAACGGGCACAGATACGCAGTATTTT.

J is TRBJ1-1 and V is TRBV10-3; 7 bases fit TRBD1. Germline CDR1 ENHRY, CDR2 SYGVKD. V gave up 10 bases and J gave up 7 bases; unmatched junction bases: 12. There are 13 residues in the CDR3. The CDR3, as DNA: TGTGCCACCGACCGACAGGGTGGCGGTGAAGCTTTCTTT. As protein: CATDRQGGGEAFF.

CDR3 in amino acids: CASNSAGGPGNEQFF. The CDR3 region has the DNA TGTGCCAGCAATTCCGCGGGGGGGCCTGGGAATGAGCAGTTCTTC. This chain joins TRBV2 and TRBJ2-1, with 9 positions matching TRBD2. The J segment lost 7 bases and the V segment lost 7 bases, leaving 11 bases of the junction unmatched. Germline V gives CDR1 SNHLY, CDR2 FYNNEI. The CDR3 consists of 15 residues.

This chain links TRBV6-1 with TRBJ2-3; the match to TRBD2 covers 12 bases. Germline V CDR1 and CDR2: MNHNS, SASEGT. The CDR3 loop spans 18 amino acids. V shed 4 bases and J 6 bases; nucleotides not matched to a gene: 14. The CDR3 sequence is CASSATSGSGWGSDTQYF. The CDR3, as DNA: TGTGCCAGCAGTGCGACTAGCGGGAGCGGGTGGGGTTCGGATACGCAGTATTTT.

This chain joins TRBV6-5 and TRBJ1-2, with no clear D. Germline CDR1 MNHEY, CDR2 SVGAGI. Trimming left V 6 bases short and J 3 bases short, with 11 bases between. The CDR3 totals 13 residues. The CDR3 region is CASRADTDYGYTF. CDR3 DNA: TGTGCCAGCAGGGCAGATACGGACTATGGCTACACCTTC.

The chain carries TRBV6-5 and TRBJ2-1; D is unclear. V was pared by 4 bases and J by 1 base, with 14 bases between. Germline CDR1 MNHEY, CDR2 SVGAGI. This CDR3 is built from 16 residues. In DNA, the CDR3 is TGTGCCAGCAGTTCCCGGCAGGTTGGATCCTACAATGAGCAGTTCTTC. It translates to CASSSRQVGSYNEQFF.

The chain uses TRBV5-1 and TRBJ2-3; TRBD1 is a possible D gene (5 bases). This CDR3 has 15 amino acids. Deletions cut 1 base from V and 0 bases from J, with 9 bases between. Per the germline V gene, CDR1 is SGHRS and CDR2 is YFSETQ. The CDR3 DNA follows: TGCGCCAGCAGCTTGCAGGGCAGTAGCACAGATACGCAGTATTTT. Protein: CASSLQGSSTDTQYF.

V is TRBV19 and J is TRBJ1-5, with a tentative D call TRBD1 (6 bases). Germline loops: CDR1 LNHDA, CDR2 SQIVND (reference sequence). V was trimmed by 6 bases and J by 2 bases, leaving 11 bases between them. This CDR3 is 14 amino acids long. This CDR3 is CASSRGFRNQPQHF. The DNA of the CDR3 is TGTGCCAGTAGCAGGGGTTTTCGCAATCAGCCCCAGCATTTT.

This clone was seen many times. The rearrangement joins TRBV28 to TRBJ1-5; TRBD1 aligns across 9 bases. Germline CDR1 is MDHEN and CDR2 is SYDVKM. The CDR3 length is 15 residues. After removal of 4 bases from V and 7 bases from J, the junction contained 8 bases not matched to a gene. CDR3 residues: CASSSLDRGTQPQHF. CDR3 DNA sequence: TGTGCCAGCAGTTCGCTCGACAGGGGGACACAGCCCCAGCATTTT.

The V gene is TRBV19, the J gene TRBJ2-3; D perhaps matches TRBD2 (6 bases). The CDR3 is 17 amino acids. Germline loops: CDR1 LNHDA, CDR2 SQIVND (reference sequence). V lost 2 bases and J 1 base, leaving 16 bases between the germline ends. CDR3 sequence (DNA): TGTGCCAGTAGTATATTACTTGGCGGGGAAGGCACAGATACGCAGTATTTT. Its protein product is CASSILLGGEGTDTQYF. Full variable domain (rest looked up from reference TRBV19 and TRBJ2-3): DGGITQSPKYLFRKEGQNVTLSCEQNLNHDAMYWYRQDPGQGLRLIYYSQIVNDFQKGDIAEGYSVSREKKESFPLTVTSAQKNPTAFYLCASSILLGGEGTDTQYFGPGTRLTVL.

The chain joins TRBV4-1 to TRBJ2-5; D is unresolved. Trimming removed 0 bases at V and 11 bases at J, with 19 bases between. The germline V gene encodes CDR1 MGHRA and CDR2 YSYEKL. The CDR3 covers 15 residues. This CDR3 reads CASSQDQTTPYAQYF. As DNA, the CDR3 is TGCGCCAGCAGCCAAGACCAGACAACTCCCTACGCGCAGTACTTC.

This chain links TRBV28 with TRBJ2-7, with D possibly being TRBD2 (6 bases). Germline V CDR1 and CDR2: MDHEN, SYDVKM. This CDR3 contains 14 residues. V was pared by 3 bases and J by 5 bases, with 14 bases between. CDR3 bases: TGTGCCAGCAGTTTCGGGAGACAGATCAACGAGCAGTACTTC. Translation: CASSFGRQINEQYF.

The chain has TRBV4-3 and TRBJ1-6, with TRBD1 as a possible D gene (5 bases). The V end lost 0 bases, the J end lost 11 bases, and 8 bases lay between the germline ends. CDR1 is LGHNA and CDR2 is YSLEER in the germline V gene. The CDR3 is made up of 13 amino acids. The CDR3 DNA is TGCGCCAGCAGCCAAGATGTGGGGGCACCCCTCCACTTT. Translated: CASSQDVGAPLHF.

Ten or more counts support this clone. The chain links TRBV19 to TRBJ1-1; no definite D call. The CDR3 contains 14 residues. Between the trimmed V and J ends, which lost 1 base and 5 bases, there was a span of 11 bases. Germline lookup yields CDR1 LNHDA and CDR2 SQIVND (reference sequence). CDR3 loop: CASSIVPGRTEAFF. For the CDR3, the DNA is TGTGCCAGTAGTATAGTCCCCGGACGTACTGAAGCTTTCTTT.

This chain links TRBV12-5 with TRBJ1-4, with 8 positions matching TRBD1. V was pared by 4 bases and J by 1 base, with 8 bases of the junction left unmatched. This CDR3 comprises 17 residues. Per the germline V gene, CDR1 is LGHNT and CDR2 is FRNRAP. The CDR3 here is CASGSVPTGVTNEKLFF. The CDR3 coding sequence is TGTGCTAGTGGTTCGGTTCCGACAGGGGTAACTAATGAAAAACTGTTTTTT. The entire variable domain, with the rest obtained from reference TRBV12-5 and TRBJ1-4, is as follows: DARVTQTPRHKVTEMGQEVTMRCQPILGHNTVFWYRQTMMQGLELLAYFRNRAPLDDSGMPKDRFSAEMPDATLATLKIQPSEPRDSAVYFCASGSVPTGVTNEKLFFGSGTQLSVL.

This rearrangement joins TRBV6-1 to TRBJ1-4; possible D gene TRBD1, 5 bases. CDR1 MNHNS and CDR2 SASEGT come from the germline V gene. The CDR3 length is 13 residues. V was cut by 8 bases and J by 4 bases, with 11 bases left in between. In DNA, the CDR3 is TGTGCCAGCCTGACAGCTCGTAATGAAAAACTGTTTTTT. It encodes CASLTARNEKLFF.

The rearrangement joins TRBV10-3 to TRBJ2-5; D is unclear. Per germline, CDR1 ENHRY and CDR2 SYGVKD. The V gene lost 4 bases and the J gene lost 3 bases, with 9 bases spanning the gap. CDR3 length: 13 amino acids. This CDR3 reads CAISARTEETQYF. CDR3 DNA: TGTGCCATCAGTGCCAGGACCGAAGAGACCCAGTACTTC.

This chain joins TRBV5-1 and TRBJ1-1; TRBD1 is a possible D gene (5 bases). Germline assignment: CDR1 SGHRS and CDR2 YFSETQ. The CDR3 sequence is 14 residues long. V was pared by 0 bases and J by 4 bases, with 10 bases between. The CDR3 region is CASSLGGRATEAFF. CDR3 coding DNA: TGCGCCAGCAGCTTGGGGGGCAGGGCCACTGAAGCTTTCTTT.

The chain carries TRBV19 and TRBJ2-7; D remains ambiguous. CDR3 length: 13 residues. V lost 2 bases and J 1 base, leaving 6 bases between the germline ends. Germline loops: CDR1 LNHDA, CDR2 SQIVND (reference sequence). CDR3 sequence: CASSIRRSYEQYF. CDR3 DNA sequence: TGTGCCAGTAGTATACGGAGATCCTACGAGCAGTACTTC.

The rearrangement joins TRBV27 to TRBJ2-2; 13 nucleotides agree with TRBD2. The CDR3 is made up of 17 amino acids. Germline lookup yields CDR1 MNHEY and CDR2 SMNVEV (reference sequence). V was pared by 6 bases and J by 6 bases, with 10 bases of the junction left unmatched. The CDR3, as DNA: TGTGCCAGCAGCCATCTACTAGCGGGAGGGCGGCCCGGGGAGCTGTTTTTT. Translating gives CASSHLLAGGRPGELFF.

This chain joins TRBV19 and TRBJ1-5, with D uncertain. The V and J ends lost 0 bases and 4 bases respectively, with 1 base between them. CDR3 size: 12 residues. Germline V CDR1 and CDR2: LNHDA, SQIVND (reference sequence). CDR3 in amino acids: CASSIENQPQHF. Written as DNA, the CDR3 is TGTGCCAGTAGTATAGAAAATCAGCCCCAGCATTTT.

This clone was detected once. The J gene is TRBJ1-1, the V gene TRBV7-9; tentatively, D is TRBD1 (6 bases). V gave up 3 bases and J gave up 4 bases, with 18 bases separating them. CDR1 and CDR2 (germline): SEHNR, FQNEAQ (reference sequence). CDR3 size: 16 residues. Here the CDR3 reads CASSFEVGGGGTEAFF. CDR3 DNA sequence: TGTGCCAGCAGCTTCGAAGTAGGTGGAGGGGGCACTGAAGCTTTCTTT.

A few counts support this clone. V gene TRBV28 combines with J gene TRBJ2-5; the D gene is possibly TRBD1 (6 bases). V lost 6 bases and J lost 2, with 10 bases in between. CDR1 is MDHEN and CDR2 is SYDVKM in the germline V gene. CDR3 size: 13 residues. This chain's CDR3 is CASSLGGQETQYF. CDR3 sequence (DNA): TGTGCCAGCAGCTTAGGGGGACAAGAGACCCAGTACTTC.